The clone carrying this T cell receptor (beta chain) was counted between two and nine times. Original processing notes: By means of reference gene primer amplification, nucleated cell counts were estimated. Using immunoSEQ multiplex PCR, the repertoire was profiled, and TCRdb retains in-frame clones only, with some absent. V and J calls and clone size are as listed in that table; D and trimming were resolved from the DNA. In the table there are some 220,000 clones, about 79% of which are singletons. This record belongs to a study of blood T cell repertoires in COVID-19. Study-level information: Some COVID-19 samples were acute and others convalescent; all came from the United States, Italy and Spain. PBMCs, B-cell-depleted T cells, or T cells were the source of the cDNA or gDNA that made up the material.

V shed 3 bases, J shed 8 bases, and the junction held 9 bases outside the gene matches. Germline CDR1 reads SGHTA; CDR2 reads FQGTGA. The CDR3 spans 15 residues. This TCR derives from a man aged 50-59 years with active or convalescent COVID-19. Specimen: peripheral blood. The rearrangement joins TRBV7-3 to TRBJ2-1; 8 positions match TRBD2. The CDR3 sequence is CASSLSGSRLDEQFF. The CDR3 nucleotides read TGTGCCAGCAGCTTGAGCGGGAGTAGGTTGGATGAGCAGTTCTTC.